This TCR beta chain originates from a study of identical twins. Broader study findings: Researchers caution that invariant MAIT and iNKT cells could partly confound zero-insertion analyses. Modeled out-of-frame TCR alpha sharing in monozygotic twins fell below observed levels.

Ten or more counts support this clonotype. The antigen is undetermined. Germline V CDR1 and CDR2: SGHAT, FQNNGV. The CDR3 has 16 residues. Trimming pared 1 base from V and 1 base from J, leaving 14 bases between. Via MiXCR, TCRdb re-called the 5' RACE reads, giving one row per CDR3 protein. The profile shows a few hundred thousand distinct CDR3 sequences, about 9% of them singletons. The origin of this receptor is a woman aged 45-59 years in good health. Sequenced material: naive T cells sorted from blood. The rearrangement links TRBV11-2 to TRBJ2-7; D is undetermined. The CDR3 DNA sequence: TGTGCCAGCAGCTTAGGTCTGAGAAGCGAATCCTACGAGCAGTACTTC. This sequence encodes CASSLGLRSESYEQYF.